The rows below give T cell receptor beta chains drawn from one sample of a study of brain T cells in children with intractable seizures. Sequencing was performed with immunoSEQ multiplex PCR; in TCRdb, only in-frame clones are kept and a portion is missing. This sample has about 110,000 clones, with roughly 94% found just once. Specimen: peripheral blood, collected at surgery. These TCRs come from a boy under two years old with hemimegalencephaly and intractable seizures. Both conserved end residues are part of each CDR3. Fields, in order: D gene, clone size, J gene, CDR3 length, V gene, CDR3 DNA, CDR3 protein. D genes are given only for firm matches. Size values are once, few and many counts, or a class for expanded clones, and some rows have none.

>NA|once|TRBJ1-1|16|TRBV7-2
TGTGCCAGCAGCTTAGACGGGAGGACAGTGAACACTGAAGCTTTCTTT
CASSLDGRTVNTEAFF
>TRBD2|once|TRBJ2-5|14|TRBV5-5
TGTGCCAGCAGCTTGGGAACGGGGGGAGAGACCCAGTACTTC
CASSLGTGGETQYF
>TRBD2|few|TRBJ2-7|15|TRBV11-2
TGTGCCAGCAACCCGGGGGGGCTAGCGAGCCACGAGCAGTACTTC
CASNPGGLASHEQYF
>NA|NA|TRBJ2-1|20|TRBV24-1
TGTGCCACCAGTGAAAAACAGGGTAGGTTAGGCCAGCGTACTACGGGTGAGCAGTTCTTC
CATSEKQGRLGQRTTGEQFF
>TRBD1|NA|TRBJ1-2|12|TRBV7-2
TGTGCCAGCAGCCCCGACAGGGCGAGGTACACCTTC
CASSPDRARYTF
>NA|NA|TRBJ2-7|13|TRBV28
TGTGCCAGCAGTTTAGGTTCCTCCTACGAGCAGTACTTC
CASSLGSSYEQYF
>NA|NA|TRBJ1-1|13|TRBV30
TGTGCCTGGAGTGTACTCCACGGAAGGGGAGCTTTCTTT
CAWSVLHGRGAFF
>TRBD1|NA|TRBJ2-2|16|TRBV19
TGTGCCAGTAGGGTCGGACAGGGGACGAACACCGGGGAGCTGTTTTTT
CASRVGQGTNTGELFF
>NA|NA|TRBJ2-2|15|TRBV5-1
TGCGCCAGCAGCTTGGGTGGTAGCGTGACCGGGGAGCTGTTTTTT
CASSLGGSVTGELFF
>TRBD1|NA|TRBJ1-2|13|TRBV11-3
TGTGCCAGCAGCTCGGGACAGGGAAGTGGCTACACCTTC
CASSSGQGSGYTF
>TRBD2|NA|TRBJ2-6|19|TRBV28
TGTGCCAGCAGTTTATGGGGACTAGCGGGAGGGTCTGGGGCCAACGTCCTGACTTTC
CASSLWGLAGGSGANVLTF
>NA|NA|TRBJ2-5|13|TRBV5-1
TGCGCCAGCAGCCCACAGATTAAAGAGACCCAGTACTTC
CASSPQIKETQYF
>NA|NA|TRBJ2-7|15|TRBV15
TGTGCCACCAGCACGTTGAGGGGGAAGGGGAACGAGCAGTACTTC
CATSTLRGKGNEQYF
>TRBD1|NA|TRBJ1-5|15|TRBV9
TGTGCCAGCAGCACAGGGACAGGACTCAATCAGCCCCAGCATTTT
CASSTGTGLNQPQHF
>NA|NA|TRBJ2-3|14|TRBV10-3
TGTGCCATCAGTGAGCGCGGCTCGAGCCTTGCGCAGTATTTT
CAISERGSSLAQYF
>NA|NA|TRBJ2-7|15|TRBV7-3
TGTGCCAGCAGCTCAAGCCGGGACGGCTCCTACGAGCAGTACTTC
CASSSSRDGSYEQYF
>NA|few|TRBJ1-3|11|TRBV9
TGTGCCAGCAGCGTTGGAAACACCATATATTTT
CASSVGNTIYF
>NA|NA|TRBJ1-5|14|TRBV5-6
TGTGCCAGCAGCTTCTGGAGGGGGGGACAGCCCCAGCATTTT
CASSFWRGGQPQHF
>NA|NA|TRBJ2-3|16|TRBV24-1
TGTGCCACCAGTGATTTGACGGGTGGGATCACAGATACGCAGTATTTT
CATSDLTGGITDTQYF
>NA|NA|TRBJ2-2|13|TRBV19
TGTGCCAGTAGTGTTGACAGACGTGGGGAGCTGTTTTTT
CASSVDRRGELFF
>NA|once|TRBJ2-1|13|TRBV9
TGTGCCAGCAGCGTAGGGTCGGTAGGGGAGCAGTTCTTC
CASSVGSVGEQFF
>NA|NA|TRBJ2-2|16|TRBV7-6
TGTGCCAGCAGCCTGTCGAGCAGTCCGAACACCGGGGAGCTGTTTTTT
CASSLSSSPNTGELFF
>NA|NA|TRBJ2-5|13|TRBV28
TGTGCCAGCAGTCGGACTCAACAAGAGACCCAGTACTTC
CASSRTQQETQYF
>TRBD2|once|TRBJ2-3|16|TRBV28
TGTGCCAGCAGCGCGGGTTTGCGGGGGGACACAGATACGCAGTATTTT
CASSAGLRGDTDTQYF
>NA|NA|TRBJ1-2|13|TRBV7-9
TGTGCCAGCAAGCCGACGACAAACTATGGCTACACCTTC
CASKPTTNYGYTF
>NA|NA|TRBJ2-7|13|TRBV10-1
TGCGCCAGCAGTGCAGGCGTAACCTACGAGCAGTACTTC
CASSAGVTYEQYF
>TRBD2|NA|TRBJ2-3|17|TRBV19
TGTGCCAGTAGTATAGGCCCAGCGGGAGGCTTCACAGATACGCAGTATTTT
CASSIGPAGGFTDTQYF
>TRBD1|once|TRBJ1-3|14|TRBV27
TGTGCCAGCAGTTTACAGGGGGCTGGAAACACCATATATTTT
CASSLQGAGNTIYF
>TRBD2|NA|TRBJ2-7|16|TRBV7-9
TGTGCCAGCAGCTTAACCGGGACTAGCAGCTCCTACGAGCAGTACTTC
CASSLTGTSSSYEQYF
>NA|NA|TRBJ2-7|15|TRBV5-1
TGCGCCAGCAGCTTGGCCCGGGGCGGGCCCTACGAGCAGTACTTC
CASSLARGGPYEQYF
>NA|NA|TRBJ2-3|14|TRBV27
TGTGCCAGCAGTTTTGGCCAGGACACAGATACGCAGTATTTT
CASSFGQDTDTQYF
>NA|NA|TRBJ2-7|12|TRBV7-9
TGTGCCAGCAGCATGGGACTTTACGAGCAGTACTTC
CASSMGLYEQYF
>TRBD2|NA|TRBJ2-5|13|TRBV2
TGTGCCGACGCGGGGGGACACCAAGAGACCCAGTACTTC
CADAGGHQETQYF
>NA|NA|TRBJ2-3|13|TRBV28
TGTGCCAGCAGGCCTAGTGGTTCAGATACGCAGTATTTT
CASRPSGSDTQYF
>TRBD2|NA|TRBJ2-1|16|TRBV6-5
TGTGCCAGCAGTTACATCGGACTAGCGAAACCCAATGAGCAGTTCTTC
CASSYIGLAKPNEQFF
>TRBD1|NA|TRBJ2-5|14|TRBV13
TGTGCCAGCAGCCCCAGGGGGCTCTGGGAGACCCAGTACTTC
CASSPRGLWETQYF
>NA|once|TRBJ2-7|14|TRBV11-3
TGTGCCAGCCCTACTTTGGGGCGCGCCTACGAGCAGTACTTC
CASPTLGRAYEQYF
>TRBD1|NA|TRBJ2-2|17|TRBV5-3
TGTGCCAGAAGCTTTGGAGGACAGGGGGTGAACACCGGGGAGCTGTTTTTT
CARSFGGQGVNTGELFF
>NA|NA|TRBJ2-4|14|TRBV19
TGTGCCACCCGCCCCGGGAATACCAAAAACATTCAGTACTTC
CATRPGNTKNIQYF
>TRBD2|NA|TRBJ2-7|15|TRBV5-1
TGCGCCAGCAGCTGGCAGACTAGCCCTTCCTACGAGCAGTACTTC
CASSWQTSPSYEQYF
>TRBD2|NA|TRBJ2-5|15|TRBV13
TGTGCCAGCAGCTCGGGGCGGGGGGACCAAGAGACCCAGTACTTC
CASSSGRGDQETQYF
>TRBD1|NA|TRBJ1-5|15|TRBV2
TGTGCCAGCAGTCCCGACAGGGGGACTAATCAGCCCCAGCATTTT
CASSPDRGTNQPQHF
>NA|NA|TRBJ2-2|18|TRBV24-1
TGTGCCACCAGTGACCGAGCGGTATGGGGCGTAGGCACCGGGGAGCTGTTTTTT
CATSDRAVWGVGTGELFF
>NA|NA|TRBJ1-2|15|TRBV27
TGTGCCAGCAGTTGGACGGGAAACTCTAACTATGGCTACACCTTC
CASSWTGNSNYGYTF
>NA|few|TRBJ1-2|15|TRBV19
TGTGCCAGTAGTACCCGACAAGTGGCTAGGTATGGCTACACCTTC
CASSTRQVARYGYTF
>NA|NA|TRBJ2-2|14|TRBV10-1
TGCGCCAGCAGTGAGTCGCTGGGTACCGGGGAGCTGTTTTTT
CASSESLGTGELFF
>TRBD2|NA|TRBJ2-2|19|TRBV18
TGTGCCAGCTCACCACGCCACGGACTAGCGGGAGCGGGGACCGGGGAGCTGTTTTTT
CASSPRHGLAGAGTGELFF
>TRBD1|NA|TRBJ2-2|17|TRBV11-3
TGTGCCAGCAGCCCTTTTCCGGGACAGTCGAACACCGGGGAGCTGTTTTTT
CASSPFPGQSNTGELFF